This T cell receptor (beta chain) appears in the sequencing data of a study of cytomegalovirus exposure and HLA in healthy donors. This clone was detected a few times. The antigen is unknown. Looked up from germline, CDR1 is MNHNS and CDR2 is SASEGT. The CDR3 covers 13 residues. Trimming took 10 bases from V and 9 from J; bases not matched to a gene: 9. Use of 60 Vbeta and 13 Jbeta primers characterized the PCR. Authors' analysis steps: Per a later analysis, the number of unique TCR beta chains was approximately 73 million, of which 9 million to 14 million were shared. Here immunoSEQ multiplex PCR was the method, and the copy in TCRdb shows in-frame clones only, minus some. From that table come the V and J calls and clone size; the DNA was used to work out D and trimming. The sample consists of about 160,000 clones, approximately 80% of them appearing once. Findings and limits, study-wide: Later on, an analysis tied 15,000 to 20,000 TCR beta sequences to HLA alleles at 0.05 false discovery rate. TCR beta chains numbering roughly 150 were designated cytomegalovirus-associated.

V and J are TRBV6-1 and TRBJ1-6; 7 bases fit TRBD1. The source material was PBMCs. The TCR comes from a woman between 40 and 55 years old in good health and CMV-seropositive. CDR3 loop: CATGVQGLSPLHF. Written as DNA, the CDR3 is TGTGCCACCGGGGTACAGGGGCTTTCACCCCTCCACTTT.